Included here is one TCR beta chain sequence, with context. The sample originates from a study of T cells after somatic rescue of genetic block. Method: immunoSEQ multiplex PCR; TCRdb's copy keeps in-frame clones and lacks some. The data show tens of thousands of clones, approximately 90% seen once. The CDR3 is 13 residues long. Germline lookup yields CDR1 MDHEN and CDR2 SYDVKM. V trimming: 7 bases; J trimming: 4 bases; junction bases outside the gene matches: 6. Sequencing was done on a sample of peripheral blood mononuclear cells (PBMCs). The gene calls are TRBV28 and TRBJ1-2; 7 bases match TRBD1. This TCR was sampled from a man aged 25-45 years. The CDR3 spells CASMDTGAYGYTF. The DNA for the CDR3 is TGTGCCAGCATGGACACAGGGGCCTATGGCTACACCTTC.